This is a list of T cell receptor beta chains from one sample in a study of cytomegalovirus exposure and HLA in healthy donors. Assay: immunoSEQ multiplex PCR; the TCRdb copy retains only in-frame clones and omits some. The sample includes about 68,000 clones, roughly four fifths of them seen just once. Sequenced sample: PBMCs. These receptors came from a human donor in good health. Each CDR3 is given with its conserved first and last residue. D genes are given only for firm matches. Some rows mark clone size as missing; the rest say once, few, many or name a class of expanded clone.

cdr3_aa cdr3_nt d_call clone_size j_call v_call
CASRGGELNYGYTF TGTGCCAGCAGGGGGGGAGAGCTTAACTATGGCTACACCTTC NA NA TRBJ1-2 TRBV2
CSVIMASKQYF TGCAGCGTTATTATGGCCTCCAAGCAGTACTTC NA NA TRBJ2-7 TRBV29-1
CASTQSGGLGSETQYF TGTGCCAGCACCCAAAGCGGGGGATTGGGGTCAGAGACCCAGTACTTC TRBD2 NA TRBJ2-5 TRBV7-2
CASSGDYNNSPLHF TGTGCCAGCAGTGGGGACTACAATAATTCACCCCTCCACTTT NA NA TRBJ1-6 TRBV25-1
CASSSTGNYEQYF TGTGCCAGCAGTTCGACAGGGAACTACGAGCAGTACTTC TRBD1 NA TRBJ2-7 TRBV2
CASSVTSSGELFF TGTGCCAGCAGCGTCACTAGCTCCGGGGAGCTGTTTTTT NA NA TRBJ2-2 TRBV28
CASSDFVGQITTNEKLFF TGTGCCAGCAGTGATTTTGTGGGACAGATTACAACTAATGAAAAACTGTTTTTT TRBD1 NA TRBJ1-4 TRBV6-1
CASSFRVGGGLGELFF TGTGCCAGCAGCTTCAGGGTCGGGGGGGGCCTCGGGGAGCTGTTTTTT TRBD2 few TRBJ2-2 TRBV7-2
CASSEPTTGGEQYF TGTGCCAGCAGTGAGCCAACCACCGGGGGCGAGCAGTACTTC NA once TRBJ2-7 TRBV25-1
CASTGIRHSPLHF TGCGCCAGTACAGGGATCAGGCATTCACCCCTCCACTTT NA NA TRBJ1-6 TRBV10-1
CASSPAGREDPPLHF TGTGCCAGTAGCCCAGCGGGAAGGGAGGATCCACCCCTCCACTTT NA NA TRBJ1-6 TRBV19
CASSQGVSGNTIYF TGCGCCAGCAGCCAAGGCGTGTCTGGAAACACCATATATTTT NA NA TRBJ1-3 TRBV4-1
CASSPKGRYSPLHF TGTGCCAGCAGTCCCAAAGGGAGGTACTCACCCCTCCACTTT NA NA TRBJ1-6 TRBV28
CASSPYQGNSGNTIYF TGTGCCAGCTCACCATACCAGGGTAACTCTGGAAACACCATATATTTT NA NA TRBJ1-3 TRBV18
CASRAGSANNEQFF TGCGCCAGCAGGGCCGGGTCTGCAAACAATGAGCAGTTCTTC NA NA TRBJ2-1 TRBV5-1
CATSEGAHQPQHF TGTGCCACCTCAGAGGGGGCTCATCAGCCCCAGCATTTT TRBD1 once TRBJ1-5 TRBV19
CASSLDGVDTGELFF TGCGCCAGCAGCTTGGACGGGGTGGACACCGGGGAGCTGTTTTTT NA NA TRBJ2-2 TRBV5-1
CASIKGGEKLFF TGTGCCAGCATTAAAGGGGGCGAAAAACTGTTTTTT TRBD1 NA TRBJ1-4 TRBV9
CASSGGTEAMRYTF TGTGCCAGCAGCGGGGGGACCGAGGCTATGAGATACACCTTC NA NA TRBJ1-2 TRBV7-2
CASRRGQNYGYTF TGTGCCAGCAGGCGTGGACAGAACTATGGCTACACCTTC NA few TRBJ1-2 TRBV2
CASSLYSPQEETQYF TGCGCCAGCAGCTTGTATAGTCCGCAAGAAGAGACCCAGTACTTC NA NA TRBJ2-5 TRBV5-1
CASETGTRGSGELFF TGTGCCAGCGAAACCGGGACTAGGGGGTCCGGGGAGCTGTTTTTT TRBD2 NA TRBJ2-2 TRBV19
CASSLGTGKSYEQYF TGTGCCAGCAGCCTCGGGACAGGGAAGTCCTACGAGCAGTACTTC TRBD1 NA TRBJ2-7 TRBV7-9
CASSLIGVSYEQYF TGCGCCAGCAGCTTAATAGGGGTTTCCTACGAGCAGTACTTC NA once TRBJ2-7 TRBV5-1
CASSLGGGRADTQYF TGTGCCAGCAGCTTAGGAGGGGGTCGGGCAGATACGCAGTATTTT NA NA TRBJ2-3 TRBV7-9
CASSLDRGGGYNSPLHF TGTGCCAGCAGCCTGGACCGGGGGGGCGGCTATAATTCACCCCTCCACTTT NA NA TRBJ1-6 TRBV7-9
CASSLEASGGNEQFF TGCGCCAGCAGCTTGGAGGCTAGCGGGGGCAATGAGCAGTTCTTC TRBD2 NA TRBJ2-1 TRBV5-1
CASSFIETQYF TGTGCCAGCAGCTTCATTGAGACCCAGTACTTC NA NA TRBJ2-5 TRBV7-9
CASSTGISGNTIYF TGTGCCAGCAGCACAGGGATATCTGGAAACACCATATATTTT NA once TRBJ1-3 TRBV11-2
CASNAGIHNEQFF TGTGCCAGTAACGCGGGGATCCACAATGAGCAGTTCTTC NA NA TRBJ2-1 TRBV19
CASSFQASGGPFF TGTGCCAGCAGCTTCCAAGCGTCAGGGGGGCCGTTCTTC NA NA TRBJ2-1 TRBV5-6
CASSHRAGTSGGAADTQYF TGTGCCAGCAGTCATAGAGCCGGGACTAGCGGGGGGGCAGCAGATACGCAGTATTTT TRBD2 few TRBJ2-3 TRBV28
CASSTGGAGNQPQHF TGTGCCAGCTCGACTGGGGGGGCCGGCAATCAGCCCCAGCATTTT NA few TRBJ1-5 TRBV6-5
CASSIGLAGAPEQYF TGCGCCAGCAGCATCGGACTAGCGGGGGCCCCCGAGCAGTACTTC TRBD2 NA TRBJ2-7 TRBV5-1
CASWAGRTEAFF TGTGCCAGCTGGGCCGGGAGGACTGAAGCTTTCTTT NA NA TRBJ1-1 TRBV19
CASSLRGPTGYGYTF TGTGCCAGCAGCTTAAGGGGCCCTACTGGCTATGGCTACACCTTC NA NA TRBJ1-2 TRBV7-3
CASSLAGGDSETQYF TGTGCCAGCAGCTTGGCCGGGGGGGACTCCGAGACCCAGTACTTC TRBD2 few TRBJ2-5 TRBV5-4
CASNSRGEVIYGYTF TGTGCCAGTAACTCCCGGGGGGAAGTAATCTATGGCTACACCTTC NA NA TRBJ1-2 TRBV21-1
CASATGSNTEAFF TGTGCCAGCGCGACAGGGAGCAACACTGAAGCTTTCTTT TRBD1 NA TRBJ1-1 TRBV25-1
CASGGTPNYGYTF TGTGCCAGCGGGGGGACCCCTAACTATGGCTACACCTTC NA few TRBJ1-2 TRBV27
CASSWGQGDTEAFF TGCGCCAGCAGTTGGGGACAGGGAGACACTGAAGCTTTCTTT TRBD1 NA TRBJ1-1 TRBV5-1
CASSFVDRAEAFF TGTGCCAGCAGTTTTGTAGACAGGGCTGAAGCTTTCTTT TRBD1 NA TRBJ1-1 TRBV27
CASSLAGKSYNEQFF TGTGCCAGCAGCTTAGCAGGGAAATCCTACAATGAGCAGTTCTTC NA NA TRBJ2-1 TRBV5-8
CATKGLASTDTQYF TGTGCCACCAAGGGACTAGCAAGCACAGATACGCAGTATTTT TRBD2 NA TRBJ2-3 TRBV15
CASSPTGAGVVPGYTF TGTGCCAGCAGTCCCACCGGGGCAGGGGTAGTCCCTGGCTACACCTTC NA NA TRBJ1-2 TRBV6-7
CASSLNTEAFF TGTGCCAGCTCCTTGAACACTGAAGCTTTCTTT NA few TRBJ1-1 TRBV18
CASSPEETQYF TGTGCCAGCTCACCCGAAGAGACCCAGTACTTC NA NA TRBJ2-5 TRBV18
CASSLEWRGTDTQYF TGCGCCAGCAGCTTGGAATGGCGGGGCACAGATACGCAGTATTTT NA once TRBJ2-3 TRBV5-1